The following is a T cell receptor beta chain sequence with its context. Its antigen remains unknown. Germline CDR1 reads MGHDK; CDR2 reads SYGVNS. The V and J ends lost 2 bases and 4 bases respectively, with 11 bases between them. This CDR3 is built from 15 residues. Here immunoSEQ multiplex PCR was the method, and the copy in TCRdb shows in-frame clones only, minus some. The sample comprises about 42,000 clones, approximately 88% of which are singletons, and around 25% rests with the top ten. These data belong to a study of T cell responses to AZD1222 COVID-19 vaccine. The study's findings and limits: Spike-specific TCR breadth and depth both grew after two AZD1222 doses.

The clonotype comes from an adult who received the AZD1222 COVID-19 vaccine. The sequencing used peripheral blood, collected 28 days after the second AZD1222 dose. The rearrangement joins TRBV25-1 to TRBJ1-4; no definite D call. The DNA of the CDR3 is TGTGCCAGCAGTGAACAGCGGCAGTTTAATGAAAAACTGTTTTTT. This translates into CASSEQRQFNEKLFF.